This T cell receptor (beta chain) was recorded in a study of cytomegalovirus exposure and HLA in healthy donors. Study conclusions and caveats: Sequencing probably produced one cluster of sequence variants that were highly shared. Available immune exposure information covered CMV serostatus only.

CDR1 is MNHEY and CDR2 is SMNVEV in the germline V gene (reference sequence). The V and J ends lost 6 bases and 6 bases respectively, with 8 bases between them. The CDR3 has 12 amino acids. Details on this clone: Its antigen remains unknown.

Primers included in the PCR were 60 Vbeta and 13 Jbeta primers. Assay: immunoSEQ multiplex PCR; the TCRdb copy retains only in-frame clones and omits some. The sample holds more than 100,000 clones, roughly three quarters seen once. Sample: PBMCs. The TCR comes from a woman aged 18 to 35 in good health and CMV-seronegative. V usage is TRBV27 and J usage is TRBJ2-2; D possibly corresponds to TRBD1 (5 bases). Here the CDR3 DNA reads TGTGCCAGCAGGCAACAGGCCGGGGAGCTGTTTTTT. Translating gives CASRQQAGELFF.